This TCR beta chain was identified in a study of identical twins. Concerning this clonotype: Its cognate antigen is unknown.

Addition of a universal primer site occurred through template switching, and cDNA carried unique molecular identifiers. One entry per CDR3 protein, called by TCRdb with MiXCR from the 5' RACE reads. The repertoire holds 200,000 to 250,000 distinct CDR3 sequences, with less than 8% as singletons. The length of the CDR3 is 11 residues. Trimming cost V 5 bases and J 4 bases, with 6 bases left between them. CDR1 is DFQATT and CDR2 is SNEGSKA in the germline V gene (reference sequence). Study-wide results and limits: Zero-insertion analyses could be partly confounded by invariant MAIT and iNKT cells.

These same data were also listed under a study on yellow fever vaccine responses in identical twins. That study reports: Reportedly, twins showed a vaccine T cell response that looked partly convergent and partly personalized.

Sequencing input: memory (CD45RO+) T cells sorted from blood. The sequence was collected from a young woman in good health. The chain recombines TRBV20-1 with TRBJ2-1; D unclear. The CDR3 loop reads CSALQYNEQFF. The CDR3, as DNA: TGCAGTGCTCTACAGTACAATGAGCAGTTCTTC.